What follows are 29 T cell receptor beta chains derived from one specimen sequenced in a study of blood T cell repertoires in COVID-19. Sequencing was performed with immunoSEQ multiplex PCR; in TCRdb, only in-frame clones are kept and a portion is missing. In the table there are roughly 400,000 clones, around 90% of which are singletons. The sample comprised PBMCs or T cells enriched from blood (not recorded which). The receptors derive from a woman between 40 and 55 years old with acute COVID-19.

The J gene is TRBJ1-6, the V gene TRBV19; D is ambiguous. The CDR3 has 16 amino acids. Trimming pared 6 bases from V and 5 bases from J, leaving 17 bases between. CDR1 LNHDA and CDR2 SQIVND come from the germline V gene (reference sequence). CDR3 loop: CASSLPAEAHNSPLHF. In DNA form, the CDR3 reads TGTGCCAGTAGCTTACCCGCGGAGGCCCATAATTCACCCCTCCACTTT.

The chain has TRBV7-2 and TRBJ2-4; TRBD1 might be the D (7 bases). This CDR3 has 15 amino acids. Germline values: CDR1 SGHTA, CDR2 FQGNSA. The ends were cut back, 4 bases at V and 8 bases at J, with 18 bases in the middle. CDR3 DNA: TGTGCCAGCAGCTATACTCGCCCAGGGGGGCACATTCAGTACTTC. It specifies CASSYTRPGGHIQYF.

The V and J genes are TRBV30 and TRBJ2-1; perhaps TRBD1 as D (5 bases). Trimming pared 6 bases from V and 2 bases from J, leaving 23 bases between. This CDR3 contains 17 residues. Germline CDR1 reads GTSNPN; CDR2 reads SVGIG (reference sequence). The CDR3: CACAKVGVSGPYNEQFF. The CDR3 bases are TGTGCCTGCGCCAAGGTAGGGGTTTCCGGACCCTACAATGAGCAGTTCTTC.

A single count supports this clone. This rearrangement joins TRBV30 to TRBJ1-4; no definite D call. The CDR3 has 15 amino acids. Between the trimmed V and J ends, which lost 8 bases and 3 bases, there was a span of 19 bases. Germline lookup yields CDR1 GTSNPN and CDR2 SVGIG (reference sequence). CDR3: CAVRLWGVANEKLFF. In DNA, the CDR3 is TGTGCCGTAAGACTGTGGGGAGTTGCTAATGAAAAACTGTTTTTT.

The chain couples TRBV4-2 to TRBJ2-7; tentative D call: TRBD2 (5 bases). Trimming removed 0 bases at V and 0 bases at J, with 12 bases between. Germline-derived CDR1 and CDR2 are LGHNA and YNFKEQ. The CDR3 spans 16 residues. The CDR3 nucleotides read TGTGCCAGCAGCCAAGATTACGGGGTCCCCTCCTACGAGCAGTACTTC. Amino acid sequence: CASSQDYGVPSYEQYF.

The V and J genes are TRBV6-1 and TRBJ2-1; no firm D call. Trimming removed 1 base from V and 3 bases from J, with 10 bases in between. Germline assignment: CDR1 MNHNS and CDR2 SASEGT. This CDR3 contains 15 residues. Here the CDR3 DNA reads TGTGCCAGCAGTGAAGTCGCAGGTTTCTACAATGAGCAGTTCTTC. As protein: CASSEVAGFYNEQFF.

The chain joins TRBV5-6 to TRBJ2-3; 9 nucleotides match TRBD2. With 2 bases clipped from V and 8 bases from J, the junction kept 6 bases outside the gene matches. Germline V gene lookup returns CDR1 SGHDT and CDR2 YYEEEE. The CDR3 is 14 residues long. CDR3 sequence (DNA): TGTGCCAGCAGCTTCGGTAGCGGGGGACGTACGCAGTATTTT. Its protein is CASSFGSGGRTQYF.

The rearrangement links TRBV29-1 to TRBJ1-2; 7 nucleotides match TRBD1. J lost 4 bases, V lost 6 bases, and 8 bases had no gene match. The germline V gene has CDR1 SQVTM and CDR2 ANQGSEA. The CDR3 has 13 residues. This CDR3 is CSVRQGVGYGYTF. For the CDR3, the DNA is TGCAGCGTGAGACAGGGAGTAGGCTATGGCTACACCTTC.

CDR3 DNA: TGTGCCAGCAGCCAAGGAGGAGGAGAGGGAAACACCATATATTTT. It translates to CASSQGGGEGNTIYF. The gene calls are TRBV3-1 (or the pseudogene TRBV3-2) and TRBJ1-3; D call uncertain. V was cut by 1 base and J by 4 bases, with 11 bases left in between. Germline lookup yields CDR1 LGHDT and CDR2 YNNKEL (reference sequence). The CDR3 contains 15 residues.

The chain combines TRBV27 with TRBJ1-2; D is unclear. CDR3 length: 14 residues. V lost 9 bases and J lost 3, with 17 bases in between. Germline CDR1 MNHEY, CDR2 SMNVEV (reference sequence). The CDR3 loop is CASKMVADHYGYTF. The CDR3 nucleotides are TGTGCCAGTAAAATGGTGGCAGATCACTATGGCTACACCTTC.

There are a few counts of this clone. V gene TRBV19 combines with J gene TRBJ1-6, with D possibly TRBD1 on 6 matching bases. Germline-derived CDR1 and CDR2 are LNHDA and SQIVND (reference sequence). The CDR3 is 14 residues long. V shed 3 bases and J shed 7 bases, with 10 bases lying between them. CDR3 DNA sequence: TGTGCCAGTAGTATCAGGACAGAAAATTCACCCCTCCACTTT. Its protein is CASSIRTENSPLHF.

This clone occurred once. Here the CDR3 DNA reads TGTGCCAGCAGCTTAGGGTCCAGGGTAGAGACCCAGTACTTC. It translates to CASSLGSRVETQYF. V gene TRBV7-9 combines with J gene TRBJ2-5, with D tentatively TRBD1 (5 bases). The germline V and J ends were trimmed by 1 base and 4 bases, with 10 bases remaining between them. The CDR3 runs to 14 residues. Per germline, CDR1 SEHNR and CDR2 FQNEAQ (reference sequence).

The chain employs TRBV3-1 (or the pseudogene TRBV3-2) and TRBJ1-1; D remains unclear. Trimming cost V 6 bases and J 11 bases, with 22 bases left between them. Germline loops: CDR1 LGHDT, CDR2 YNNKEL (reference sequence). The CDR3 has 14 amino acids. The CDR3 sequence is CASSYFKRSEGAFF. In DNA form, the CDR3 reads TGTGCCAGCAGTTACTTTAAGCGGAGTGAGGGTGCTTTCTTT.

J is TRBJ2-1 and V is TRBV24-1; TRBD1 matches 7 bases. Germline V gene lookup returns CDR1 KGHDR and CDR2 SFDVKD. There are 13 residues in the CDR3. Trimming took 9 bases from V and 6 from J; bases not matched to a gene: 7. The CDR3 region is CATRAGGFNEQFF. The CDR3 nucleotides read TGTGCCACCCGCGCAGGGGGATTCAATGAGCAGTTCTTC.

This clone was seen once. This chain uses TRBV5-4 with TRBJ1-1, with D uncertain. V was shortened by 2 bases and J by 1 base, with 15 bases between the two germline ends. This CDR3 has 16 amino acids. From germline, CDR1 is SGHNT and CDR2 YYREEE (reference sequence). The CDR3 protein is CASSFGAQRKNTEAFF. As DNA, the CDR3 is TGTGCCAGCAGCTTTGGAGCCCAGCGCAAGAACACTGAAGCTTTCTTT.

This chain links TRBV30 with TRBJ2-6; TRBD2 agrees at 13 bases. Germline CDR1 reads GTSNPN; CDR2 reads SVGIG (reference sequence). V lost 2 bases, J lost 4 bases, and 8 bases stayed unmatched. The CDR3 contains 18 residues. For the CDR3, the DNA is TGTGCCTGGAGTCAGGGGACTAGCGGGGCCCGGGGGGCCAACGTCCTGACTTTC. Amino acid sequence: CAWSQGTSGARGANVLTF.

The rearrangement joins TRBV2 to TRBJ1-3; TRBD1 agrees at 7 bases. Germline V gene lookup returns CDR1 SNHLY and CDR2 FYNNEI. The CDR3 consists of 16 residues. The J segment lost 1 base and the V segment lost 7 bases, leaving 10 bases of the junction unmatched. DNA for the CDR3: TGTGCCAGCACCTTAGGACAGGCGATTTCTGGAAACACCATATATTTT. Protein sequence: CASTLGQAISGNTIYF.

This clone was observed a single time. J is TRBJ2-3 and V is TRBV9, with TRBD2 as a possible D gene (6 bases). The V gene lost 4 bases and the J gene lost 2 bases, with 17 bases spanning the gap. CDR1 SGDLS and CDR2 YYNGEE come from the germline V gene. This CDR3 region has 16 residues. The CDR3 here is CASSPRGGDVTDTQYF. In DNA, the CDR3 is TGTGCCAGCAGCCCTCGAGGCGGGGATGTCACAGATACGCAGTATTTT.

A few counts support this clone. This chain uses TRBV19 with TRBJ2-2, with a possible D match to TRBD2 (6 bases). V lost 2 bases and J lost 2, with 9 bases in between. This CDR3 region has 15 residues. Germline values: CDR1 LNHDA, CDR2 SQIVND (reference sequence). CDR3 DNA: TGTGCCAGTAGTATACCGGGAGCCAACACCGGGGAGCTGTTTTTT. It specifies CASSIPGANTGELFF.

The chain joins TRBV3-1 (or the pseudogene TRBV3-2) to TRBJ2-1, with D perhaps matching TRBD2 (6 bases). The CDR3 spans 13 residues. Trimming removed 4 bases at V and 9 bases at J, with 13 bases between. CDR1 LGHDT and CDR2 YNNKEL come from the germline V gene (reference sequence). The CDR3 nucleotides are TGTGCCAGCAGCCTCGTGACTAGTCTTGAGCAGTTCTTC. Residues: CASSLVTSLEQFF.

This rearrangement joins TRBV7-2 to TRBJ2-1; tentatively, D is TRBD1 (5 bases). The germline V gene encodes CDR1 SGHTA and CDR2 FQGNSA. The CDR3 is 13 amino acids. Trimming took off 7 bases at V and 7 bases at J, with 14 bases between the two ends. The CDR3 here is CASNWGAGNEQFF. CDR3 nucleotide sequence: TGTGCCAGCAACTGGGGCGCCGGTAATGAGCAGTTCTTC.

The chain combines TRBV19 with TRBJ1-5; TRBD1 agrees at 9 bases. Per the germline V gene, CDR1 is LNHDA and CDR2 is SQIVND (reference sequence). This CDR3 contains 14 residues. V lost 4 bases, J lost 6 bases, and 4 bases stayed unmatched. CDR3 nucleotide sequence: TGTGCCAGTAGTAAACAGGGGGCAGGTCAGCCCCAGCATTTT. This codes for CASSKQGAGQPQHF. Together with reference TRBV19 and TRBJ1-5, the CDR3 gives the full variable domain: DGGITQSPKYLFRKEGQNVTLSCEQNLNHDAMYWYRQDPGQGLRLIYYSQIVNDFQKGDIAEGYSVSREKKESFPLTVTSAQKNPTAFYLCASSKQGAGQPQHFGDGTRLSIL.

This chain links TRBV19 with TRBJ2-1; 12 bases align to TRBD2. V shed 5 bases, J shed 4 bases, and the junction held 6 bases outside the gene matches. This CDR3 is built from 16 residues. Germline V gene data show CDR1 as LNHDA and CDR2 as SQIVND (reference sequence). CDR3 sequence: CASSSSGTSGYNEQFF. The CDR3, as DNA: TGTGCCAGTAGTTCTTCCGGGACTAGCGGGTACAATGAGCAGTTCTTC.

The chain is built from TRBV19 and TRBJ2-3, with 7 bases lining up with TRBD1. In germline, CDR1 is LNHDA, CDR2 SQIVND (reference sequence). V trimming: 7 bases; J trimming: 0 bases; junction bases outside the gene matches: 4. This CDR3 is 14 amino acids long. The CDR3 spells CASTGRGSTDTQYF. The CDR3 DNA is TGTGCCAGTACCGGCAGGGGGAGCACAGATACGCAGTATTTT.

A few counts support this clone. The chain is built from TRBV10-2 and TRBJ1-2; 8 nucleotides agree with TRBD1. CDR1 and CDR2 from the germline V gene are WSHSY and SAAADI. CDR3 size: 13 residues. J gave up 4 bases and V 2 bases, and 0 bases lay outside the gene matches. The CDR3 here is CASSEGTGYGYTF. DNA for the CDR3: TGCGCCAGCAGTGAGGGGACAGGCTATGGCTACACCTTC.

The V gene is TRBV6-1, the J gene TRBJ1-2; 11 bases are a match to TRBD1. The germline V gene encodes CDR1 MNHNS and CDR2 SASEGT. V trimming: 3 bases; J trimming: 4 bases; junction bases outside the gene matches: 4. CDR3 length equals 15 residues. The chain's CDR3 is CASSDRTGGFYGYTF. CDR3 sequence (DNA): TGTGCCAGCAGTGATCGGACAGGGGGCTTCTATGGCTACACCTTC.

The CDR3 nucleotides are TGTGCCAGCAGTTACCCATCCGGACTCCTCACAGATACGCAGTATTTT. Translated, it gives CASSYPSGLLTDTQYF. The chain has TRBV6-6 and TRBJ2-3; possibly TRBD2 for D (5 bases). V lost 2 bases and J 2 bases, leaving 14 bases between the germline ends. Germline CDR1 and CDR2: MNHNY and SVGAGI (reference sequence). There are 16 residues in the CDR3.

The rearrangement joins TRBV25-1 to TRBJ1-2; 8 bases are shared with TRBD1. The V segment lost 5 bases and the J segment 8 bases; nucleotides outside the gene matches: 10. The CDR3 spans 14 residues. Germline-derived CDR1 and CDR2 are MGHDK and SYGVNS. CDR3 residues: CASSTVETGVGYTF. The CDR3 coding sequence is TGTGCCAGCAGTACGGTAGAGACAGGGGTCGGCTACACCTTC.

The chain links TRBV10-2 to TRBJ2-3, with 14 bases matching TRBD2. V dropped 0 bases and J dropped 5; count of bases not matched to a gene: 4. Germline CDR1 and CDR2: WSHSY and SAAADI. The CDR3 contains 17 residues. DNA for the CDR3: TGCGCCAGCAGTGAGTCCCAGACTAGCGGGGGGGGAGATACGCAGTATTTT. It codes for CASSESQTSGGGDTQYF.